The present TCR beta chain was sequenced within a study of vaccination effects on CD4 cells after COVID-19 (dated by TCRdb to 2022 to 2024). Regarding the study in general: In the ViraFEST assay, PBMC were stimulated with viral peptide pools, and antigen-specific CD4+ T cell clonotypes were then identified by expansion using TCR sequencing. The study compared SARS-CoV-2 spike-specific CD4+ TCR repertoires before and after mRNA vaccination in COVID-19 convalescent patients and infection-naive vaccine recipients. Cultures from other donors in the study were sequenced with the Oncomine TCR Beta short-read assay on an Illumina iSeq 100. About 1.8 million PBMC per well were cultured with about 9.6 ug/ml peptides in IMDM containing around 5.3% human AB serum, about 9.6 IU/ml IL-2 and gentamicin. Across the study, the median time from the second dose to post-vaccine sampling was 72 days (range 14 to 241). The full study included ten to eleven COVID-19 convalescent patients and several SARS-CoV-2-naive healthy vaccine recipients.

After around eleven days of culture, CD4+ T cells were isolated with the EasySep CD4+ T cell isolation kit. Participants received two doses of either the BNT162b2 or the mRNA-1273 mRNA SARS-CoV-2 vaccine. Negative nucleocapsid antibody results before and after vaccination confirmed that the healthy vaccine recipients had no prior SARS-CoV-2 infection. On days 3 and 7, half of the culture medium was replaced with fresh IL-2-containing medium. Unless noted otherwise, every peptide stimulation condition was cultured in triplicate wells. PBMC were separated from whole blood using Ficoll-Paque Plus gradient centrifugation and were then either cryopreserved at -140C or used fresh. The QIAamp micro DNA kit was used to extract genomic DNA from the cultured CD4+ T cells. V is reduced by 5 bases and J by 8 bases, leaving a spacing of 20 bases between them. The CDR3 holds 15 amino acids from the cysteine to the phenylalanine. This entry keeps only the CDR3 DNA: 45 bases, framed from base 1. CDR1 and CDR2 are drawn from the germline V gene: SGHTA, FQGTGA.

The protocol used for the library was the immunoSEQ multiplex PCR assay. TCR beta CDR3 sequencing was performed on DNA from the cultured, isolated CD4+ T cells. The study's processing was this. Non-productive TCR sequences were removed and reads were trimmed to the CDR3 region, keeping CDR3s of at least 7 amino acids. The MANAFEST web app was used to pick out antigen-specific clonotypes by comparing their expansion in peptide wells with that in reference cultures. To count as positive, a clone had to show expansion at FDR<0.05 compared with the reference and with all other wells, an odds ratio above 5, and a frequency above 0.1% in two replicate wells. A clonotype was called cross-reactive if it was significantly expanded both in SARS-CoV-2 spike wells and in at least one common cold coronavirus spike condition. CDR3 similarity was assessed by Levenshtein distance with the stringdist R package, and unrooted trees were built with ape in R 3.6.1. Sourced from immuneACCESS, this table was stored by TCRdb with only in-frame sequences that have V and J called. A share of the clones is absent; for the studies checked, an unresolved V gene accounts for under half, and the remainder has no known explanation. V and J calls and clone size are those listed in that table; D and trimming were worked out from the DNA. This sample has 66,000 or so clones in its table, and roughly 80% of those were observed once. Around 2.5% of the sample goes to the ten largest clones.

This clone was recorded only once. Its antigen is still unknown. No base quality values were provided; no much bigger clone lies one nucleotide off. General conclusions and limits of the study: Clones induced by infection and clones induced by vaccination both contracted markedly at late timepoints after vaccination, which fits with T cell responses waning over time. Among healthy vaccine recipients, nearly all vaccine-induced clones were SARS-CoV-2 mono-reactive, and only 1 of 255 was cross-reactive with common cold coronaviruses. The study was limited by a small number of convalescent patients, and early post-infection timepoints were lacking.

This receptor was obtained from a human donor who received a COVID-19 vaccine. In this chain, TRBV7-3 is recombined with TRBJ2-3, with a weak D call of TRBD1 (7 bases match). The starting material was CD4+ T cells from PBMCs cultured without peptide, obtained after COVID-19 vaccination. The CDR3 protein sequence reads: CASSPTAGGPSTQYF. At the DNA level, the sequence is TGTGCCAGCAGCCCCACGGCAGGGGGGCCGTCTACGCAGTATTTT.